This TCR beta chain was captured by sequencing in a study of shared clonotypes between healthy human individuals. TCRdb's copy holds only in-frame clones and misses some; the assay was immunoSEQ multiplex PCR. Of some 2.4 million clones in the sample, roughly 93% were seen once. The CDR3 sequence is 20 residues long. The V call is TRBV1, the J call TRBJ2-2; the table gives TRBD2 as D, unverified against the DNA. TRBV1 is a listed pseudogene. This clonotype was sampled from a man between 18 and 35 years old in good health. Some clones in this sample may be carry-over from other donors' samples. The sequenced sample consisted of naive CD4+ T cells from PBMCs. Subset specified: CD45RA+ positively selected. The CDR3 DNA is TGCACCAGCAGCCAAGACCCAGGGCTAGCGGGAGCGATAGAAACCGGGGAGCTGTTTTTT. This gives the protein CTSSQDPGLAGAIETGELFF.